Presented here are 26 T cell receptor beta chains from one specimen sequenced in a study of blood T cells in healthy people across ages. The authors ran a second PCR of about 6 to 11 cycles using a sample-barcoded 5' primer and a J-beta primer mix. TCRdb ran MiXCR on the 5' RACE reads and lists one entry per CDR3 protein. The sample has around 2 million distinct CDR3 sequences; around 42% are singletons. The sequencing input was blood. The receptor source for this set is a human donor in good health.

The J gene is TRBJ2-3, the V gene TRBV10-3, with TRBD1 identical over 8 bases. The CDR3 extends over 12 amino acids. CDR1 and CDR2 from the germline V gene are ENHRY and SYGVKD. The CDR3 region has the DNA TGTGCTGCTGGGGACAGGACAGATACGCAGTATTTT. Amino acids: CAAGDRTDTQYF.

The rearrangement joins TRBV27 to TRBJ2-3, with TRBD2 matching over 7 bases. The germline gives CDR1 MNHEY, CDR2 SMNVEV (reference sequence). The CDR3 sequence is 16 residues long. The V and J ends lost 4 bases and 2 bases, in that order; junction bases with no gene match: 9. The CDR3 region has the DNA TGTGCCAGCAGTTCCCTGTCGGGGGGTCTCACAGATACGCAGTATTTT. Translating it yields CASSSLSGGLTDTQYF.

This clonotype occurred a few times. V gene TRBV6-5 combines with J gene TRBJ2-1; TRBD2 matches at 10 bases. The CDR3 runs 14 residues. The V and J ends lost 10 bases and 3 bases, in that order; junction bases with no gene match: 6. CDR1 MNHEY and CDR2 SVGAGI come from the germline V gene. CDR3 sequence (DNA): TGTGCCACCCTGTCTAGCGGGGGCTACAATGAGCAGTTCTTC. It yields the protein CATLSSGGYNEQFF.

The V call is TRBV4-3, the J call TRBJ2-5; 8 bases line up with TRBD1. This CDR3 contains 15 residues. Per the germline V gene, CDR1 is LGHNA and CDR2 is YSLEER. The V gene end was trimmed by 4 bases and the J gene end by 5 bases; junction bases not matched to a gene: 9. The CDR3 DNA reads TGCGCCAGCAGCCTGGATGGACAGGGATCGGAGACCCAGTACTTC. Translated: CASSLDGQGSETQYF.

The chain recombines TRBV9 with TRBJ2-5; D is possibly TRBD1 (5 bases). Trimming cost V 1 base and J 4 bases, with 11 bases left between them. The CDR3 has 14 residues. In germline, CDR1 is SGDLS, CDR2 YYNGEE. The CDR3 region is CASSVKRQGETQYF. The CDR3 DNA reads TGTGCCAGCAGCGTAAAAAGGCAGGGAGAGACCCAGTACTTC. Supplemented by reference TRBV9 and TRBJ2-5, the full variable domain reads DSGVTQTPKHLITATGQRVTLRCSPRSGDLSVYWYQQSLDQGLQFLIQYYNGEERAKGNILERFSAQQFPDLHSELNLSSLELGDSALYFCASSVKRQGETQYFGPGTRLLVL.

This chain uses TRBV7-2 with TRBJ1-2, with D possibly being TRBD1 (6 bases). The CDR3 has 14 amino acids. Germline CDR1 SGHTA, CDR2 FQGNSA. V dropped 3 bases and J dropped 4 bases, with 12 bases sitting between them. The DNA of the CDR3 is TGTGCCAGCAGCTTCCCGGGGGGCCTCTATGGCTACACCTTC. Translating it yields CASSFPGGLYGYTF. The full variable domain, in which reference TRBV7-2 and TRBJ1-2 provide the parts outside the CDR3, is GAGVSQSPSNKVTEKGKDVELRCDPISGHTALYWYRQSLGQGLEFLIYFQGNSAPDKSGLPSDRFSAERTGGSVSTLTIQRTQQEDSAVYLCASSFPGGLYGYTFGSGTRLTVV.

The CDR3 protein is CASSPHSTVGYTF. The DNA of the CDR3 is TGCGCCAGCAGCCCCCATAGTACCGTTGGCTACACCTTC. V usage is TRBV4-3 and J usage is TRBJ1-2; D remains unclear. Germline V gene sequence: CDR1 LGHNA, CDR2 YSLEER. V lost 4 bases and J 7 bases, leaving 13 bases between the germline ends. The CDR3 has 13 amino acids.

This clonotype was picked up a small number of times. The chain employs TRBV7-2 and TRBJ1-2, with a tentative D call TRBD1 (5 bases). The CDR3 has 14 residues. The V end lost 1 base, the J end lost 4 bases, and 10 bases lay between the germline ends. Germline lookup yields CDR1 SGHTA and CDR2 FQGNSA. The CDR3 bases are TGTGCCAGCAGCTTAGATCAGGGCCGCTATGGCTACACCTTC. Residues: CASSLDQGRYGYTF.

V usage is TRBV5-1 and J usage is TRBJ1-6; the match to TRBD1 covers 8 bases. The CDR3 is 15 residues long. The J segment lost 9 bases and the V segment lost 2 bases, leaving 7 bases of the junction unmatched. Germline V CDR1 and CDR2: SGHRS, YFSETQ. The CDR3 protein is CASSLSGQAGSPLHF. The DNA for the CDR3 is TGCGCCAGCAGCTTATCGGGACAGGCGGGTTCACCCCTCCACTTT.

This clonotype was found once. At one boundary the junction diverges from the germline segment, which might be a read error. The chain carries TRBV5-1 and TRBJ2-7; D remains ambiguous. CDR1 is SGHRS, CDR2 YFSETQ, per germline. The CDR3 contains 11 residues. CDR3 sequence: CASSLAGEQDF. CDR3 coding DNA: TGCGCCAGCAGCTTGGCTGGCGAGCAGGACTTC.

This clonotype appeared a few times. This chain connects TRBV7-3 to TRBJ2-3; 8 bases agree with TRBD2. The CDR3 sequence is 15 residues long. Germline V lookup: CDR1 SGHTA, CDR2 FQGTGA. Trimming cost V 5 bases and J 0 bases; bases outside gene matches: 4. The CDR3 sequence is CASSMIAGSTDTQYF. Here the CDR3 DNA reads TGTGCCAGCAGCATGATAGCGGGGAGCACAGATACGCAGTATTTT.

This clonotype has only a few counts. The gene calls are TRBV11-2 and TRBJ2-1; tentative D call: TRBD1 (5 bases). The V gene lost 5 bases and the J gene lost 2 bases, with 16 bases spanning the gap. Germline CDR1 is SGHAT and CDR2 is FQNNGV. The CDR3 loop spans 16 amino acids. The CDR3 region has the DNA TGTGCCAGCAGCCTAGGAATAGGGGAACCCTACAATGAGCAGTTCTTC. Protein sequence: CASSLGIGEPYNEQFF.

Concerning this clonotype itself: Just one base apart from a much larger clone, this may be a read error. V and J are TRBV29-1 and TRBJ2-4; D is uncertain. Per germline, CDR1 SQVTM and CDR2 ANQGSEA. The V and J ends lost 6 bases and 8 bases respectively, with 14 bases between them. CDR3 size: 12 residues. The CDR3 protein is CSVDTVEDIQYF. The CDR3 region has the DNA TGCAGCGTAGACACGGTGGAAGACATTCAGTACTTC.

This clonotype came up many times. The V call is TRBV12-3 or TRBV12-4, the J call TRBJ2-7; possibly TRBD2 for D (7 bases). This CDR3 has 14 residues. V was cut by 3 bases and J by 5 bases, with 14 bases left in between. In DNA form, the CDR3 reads TGTGCCAGCAGTTTTGGGGGGGGCCTCGACGAGCAGTACTTC. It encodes CASSFGGGLDEQYF.

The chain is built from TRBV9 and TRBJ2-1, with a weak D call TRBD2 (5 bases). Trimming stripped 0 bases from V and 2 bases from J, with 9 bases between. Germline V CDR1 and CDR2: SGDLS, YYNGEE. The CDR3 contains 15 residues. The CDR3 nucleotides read TGTGCCAGCAGCGTAGAAGCGGCGGCCTACAATGAGCAGTTCTTC. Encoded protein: CASSVEAAAYNEQFF.

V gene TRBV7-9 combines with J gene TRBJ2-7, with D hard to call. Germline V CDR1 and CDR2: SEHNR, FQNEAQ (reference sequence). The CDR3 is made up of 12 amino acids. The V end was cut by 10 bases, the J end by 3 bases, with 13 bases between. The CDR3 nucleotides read TGTGCCACCACGTCGTCTTTCTACGAGCAGTACTTC. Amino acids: CATTSSFYEQYF.

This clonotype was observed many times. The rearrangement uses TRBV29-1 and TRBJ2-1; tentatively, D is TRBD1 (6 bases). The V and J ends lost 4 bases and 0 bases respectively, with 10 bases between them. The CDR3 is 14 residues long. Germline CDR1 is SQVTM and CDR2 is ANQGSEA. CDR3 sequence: CSVVGGFSYNEQFF. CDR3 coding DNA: TGCAGCGTTGTAGGGGGATTCTCCTACAATGAGCAGTTCTTC.

The CDR3 is CASSSTSRVEQFF. DNA of the CDR3: TGTGCCAGCAGCTCGACTAGCAGGGTTGAGCAGTTCTTC. The rearrangement joins TRBV7-2 to TRBJ2-1, with 7 nucleotides matching TRBD2. V was clipped by 4 bases and J by 9 bases; unmatched bases: 6. The CDR3 contains 13 residues. Germline V CDR1 and CDR2: SGHTA, FQGNSA. Looking up the rest from reference TRBV7-2 and TRBJ2-1 gives the full variable domain: GAGVSQSPSNKVTEKGKDVELRCDPISGHTALYWYRQSLGQGLEFLIYFQGNSAPDKSGLPSDRFSAERTGGSVSTLTIQRTQQEDSAVYLCASSSTSRVEQFFGPGTRLTVL.

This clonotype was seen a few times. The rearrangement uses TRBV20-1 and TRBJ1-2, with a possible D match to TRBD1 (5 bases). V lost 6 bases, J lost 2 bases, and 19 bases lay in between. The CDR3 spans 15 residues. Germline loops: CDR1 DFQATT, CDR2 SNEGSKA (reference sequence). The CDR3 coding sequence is TGCAGTGCCCACCTCCTTCAGGGACCCAACTATGGCTACACCTTC. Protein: CSAHLLQGPNYGYTF.

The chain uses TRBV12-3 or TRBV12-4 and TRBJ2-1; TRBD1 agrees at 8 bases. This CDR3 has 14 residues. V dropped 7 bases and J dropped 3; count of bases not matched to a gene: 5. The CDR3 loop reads CASKTGVIYNEQFF. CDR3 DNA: TGTGCCAGCAAGACAGGGGTCATCTACAATGAGCAGTTCTTC.

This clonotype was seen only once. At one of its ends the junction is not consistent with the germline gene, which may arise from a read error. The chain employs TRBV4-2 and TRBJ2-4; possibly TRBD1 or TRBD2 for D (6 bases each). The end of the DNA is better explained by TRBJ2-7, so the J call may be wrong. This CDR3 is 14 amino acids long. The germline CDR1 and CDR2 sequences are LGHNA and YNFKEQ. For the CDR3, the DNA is TGTACCAGCAGCCCTATGACAGGAGGGGACGAGCAGTACTTC. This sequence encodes CTSSPMTGGDEQYF.

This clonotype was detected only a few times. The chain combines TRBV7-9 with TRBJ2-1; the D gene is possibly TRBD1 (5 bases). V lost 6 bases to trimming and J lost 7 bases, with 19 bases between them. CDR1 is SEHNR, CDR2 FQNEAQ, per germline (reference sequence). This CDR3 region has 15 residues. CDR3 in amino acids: CASRQDIPRDNEQFF. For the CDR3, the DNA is TGTGCCAGCAGACAGGACATCCCAAGGGATAATGAGCAGTTCTTC.

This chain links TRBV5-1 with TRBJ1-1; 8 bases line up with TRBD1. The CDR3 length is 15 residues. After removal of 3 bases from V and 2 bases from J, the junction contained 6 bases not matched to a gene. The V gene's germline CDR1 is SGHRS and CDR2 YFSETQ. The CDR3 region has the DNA TGCGCCAGCAGCTACCGCGGACAGGGAAACACTGAAGCTTTCTTT. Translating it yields CASSYRGQGNTEAFF.

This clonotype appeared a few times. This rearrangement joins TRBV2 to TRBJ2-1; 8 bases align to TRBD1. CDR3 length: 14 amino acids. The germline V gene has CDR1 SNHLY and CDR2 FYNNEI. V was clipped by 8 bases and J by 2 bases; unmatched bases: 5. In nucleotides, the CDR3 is TGTGCCAGCCTCCGGGACAGGACCTACAATGAGCAGTTCTTC. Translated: CASLRDRTYNEQFF.

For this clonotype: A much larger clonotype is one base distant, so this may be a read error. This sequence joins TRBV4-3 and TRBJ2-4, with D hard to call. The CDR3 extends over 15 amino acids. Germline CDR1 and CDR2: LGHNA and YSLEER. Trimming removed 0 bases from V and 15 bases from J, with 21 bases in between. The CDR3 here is CASSQETGGAYELYF. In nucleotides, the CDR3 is TGCGCCAGCAGCCAAGAAACGGGCGGAGCCTACGAGCTGTACTTC.

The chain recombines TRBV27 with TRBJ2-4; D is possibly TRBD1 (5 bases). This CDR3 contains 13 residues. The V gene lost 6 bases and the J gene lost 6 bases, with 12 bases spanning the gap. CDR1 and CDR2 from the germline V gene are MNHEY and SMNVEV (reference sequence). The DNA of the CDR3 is TGTGCCAGCAGCGCTGCAGGGTTAAACATTCAGTACTTC. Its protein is CASSAAGLNIQYF.